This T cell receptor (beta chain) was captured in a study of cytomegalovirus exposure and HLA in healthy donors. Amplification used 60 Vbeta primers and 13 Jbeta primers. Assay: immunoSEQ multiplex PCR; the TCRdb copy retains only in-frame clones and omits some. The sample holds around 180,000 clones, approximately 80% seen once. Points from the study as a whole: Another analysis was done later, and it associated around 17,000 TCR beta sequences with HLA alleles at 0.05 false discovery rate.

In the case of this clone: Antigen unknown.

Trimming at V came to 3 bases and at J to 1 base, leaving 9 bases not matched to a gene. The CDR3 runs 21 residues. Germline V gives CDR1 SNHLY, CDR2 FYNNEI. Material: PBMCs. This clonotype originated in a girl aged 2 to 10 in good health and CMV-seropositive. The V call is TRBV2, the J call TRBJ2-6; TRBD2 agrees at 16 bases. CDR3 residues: CASSEELGLAGGKSGANVLTF. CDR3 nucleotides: TGTGCCAGCAGTGAGGAATTGGGACTAGCGGGAGGGAAGTCTGGGGCCAACGTCCTGACTTTC. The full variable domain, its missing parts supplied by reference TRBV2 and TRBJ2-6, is EPEVTQTPSHQVTQMGQEVILRCVPISNHLYFYWYRQILGQKVEFLVSFYNNEISEKSEIFDDQFSVERPDGSNFTLKIRSTKLEDSAMYFCASSEELGLAGGKSGANVLTFGAGSRLTVL.